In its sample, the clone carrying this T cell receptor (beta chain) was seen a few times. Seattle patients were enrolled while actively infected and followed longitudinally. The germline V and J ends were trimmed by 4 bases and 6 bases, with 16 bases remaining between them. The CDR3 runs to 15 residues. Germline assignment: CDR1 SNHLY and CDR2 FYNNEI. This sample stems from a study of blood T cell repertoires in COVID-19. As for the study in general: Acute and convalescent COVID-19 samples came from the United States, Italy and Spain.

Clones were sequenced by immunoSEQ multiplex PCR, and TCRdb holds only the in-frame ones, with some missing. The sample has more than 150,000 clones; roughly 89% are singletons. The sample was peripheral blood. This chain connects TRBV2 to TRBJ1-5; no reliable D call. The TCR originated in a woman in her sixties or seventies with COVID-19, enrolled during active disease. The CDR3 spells CASSVNTPRSQPQHF. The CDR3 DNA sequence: TGTGCCAGCAGTGTAAACACACCAAGGAGTCAGCCCCAGCATTTT.